This TCR beta chain was recorded in a study of T cells in Graves' hyperthyroidism and ophthalmopathy. Study results and caveats: Expanded thyroid clonotypes (above 0.001) were mostly also found in blood.

V was pared by 1 base and J by 9 bases, with 6 bases of the junction left unmatched. This CDR3 is built from 14 residues. Per the germline V gene, CDR1 is SGHTA and CDR2 is FQGNSA. It was RNA transcripts that yielded the amplified TCR beta CDR3 regions. The HTBI primer set was used in a first-round RT-PCR of the TCR CDR3. TCRdb recomputed calls from the multiplex PCR reads with MiXCR, one row per CDR3 protein. The table lists 500,000 to 550,000 distinct CDR3 sequences, nearly 20% of them singletons, with over 45% in the top ten. As to this clonotype: Its antigen remains unknown.

Sequenced input: blood. The V gene is TRBV7-2, the J gene TRBJ2-1; TRBD2 aligns across 7 bases. This clonotype was sampled from a man in his forties with Graves' ophthalmopathy. The CDR3 protein is CASSLDRGVSEQFF. The CDR3 DNA is TGTGCCAGCAGCTTAGATCGGGGGGTGAGTGAGCAGTTCTTC.